These T cell receptor beta chains were read from a single sample in a study of beta chain features in type 1 diabetes. Profiling relied on immunoSEQ multiplex PCR, and the TCRdb table lists in-frame clones only, not all of them. The data contain a few hundred thousand clones, 11% to 15% of them singletons. The sample taken for sequencing was naive CD4+ T cells from blood. These receptors came from a man aged 30 to 39 with type 1 diabetes. Each CDR3 is given with its conserved first and last residue. A D gene is named only where the DNA matches it firmly. Size values are once, few and many counts, or a class for expanded clones, and some rows have none.

v_call,clone_size,j_call,d_call,cdr3_nt,cdr3_aa
TRBV25-1,few,TRBJ2-1,NA,TGTGCCAGCAGTGTATCGAGCTCCTACAATGAGCAGTTCTTC,CASSVSSSYNEQFF
TRBV6-5,NA,TRBJ2-3,NA,TGTGCCAGCAGAGGACAGCTAAGCACAGATACGCAGTATTTT,CASRGQLSTDTQYF
TRBV11-2,NA,TRBJ2-3,TRBD2,TGTGCCAGCAGCGTTATAGCGGGAGTGGCCCCAGATACGCAGTATTTT,CASSVIAGVAPDTQYF
TRBV5-1,NA,TRBJ2-5,NA,TGCGCCAGCAGCGCGATCCCGTCGACAGTCCAAGAGACCCAGTACTTC,CASSAIPSTVQETQYF
TRBV29-1,NA,TRBJ1-1,NA,TGCAGCGTGACAGACATGAACACTGAAGCTTTCTTT,CSVTDMNTEAFF
TRBV4-1,few,TRBJ1-2,TRBD1,TGCGCCAGCAGCCAGCCGACCAGGGGGGCTCTCTATGGCTACACCTTC,CASSQPTRGALYGYTF
TRBV7-2,few,TRBJ2-7,TRBD1,TGTGCCAGCAGCTTAGTGACAGGGACCTACGAGCAGTACTTC,CASSLVTGTYEQYF
TRBV7-9,NA,TRBJ2-7,TRBD1,TGTGCCAGCAGCCCGACAGGGGGACCCTACGAGCAGTACTTC,CASSPTGGPYEQYF
TRBV5-4,few,TRBJ2-5,NA,TGTGCCAGCAGCTTGGGAGGGCCGAGAGAGACCCAGTACTTC,CASSLGGPRETQYF
TRBV6-1,NA,TRBJ1-5,NA,TGTGCCAGCAGTTTGGTAACAGGGAATCAGCCCCAGCATTTT,CASSLVTGNQPQHF
TRBV19,few,TRBJ2-5,NA,TGTGCCAGTAGTGTGCAGGTCCAAGAGACCCAGTACTTC,CASSVQVQETQYF
TRBV29-1,few,TRBJ2-7,NA,TGCAGCGCTGGAACAGCCGAGCAGTACTTC,CSAGTAEQYF
TRBV4-2,NA,TRBJ1-2,TRBD1,TGTGCCAGCAGCCAAGATCTACGGACAGGCCCCTATGGCTACACCTTC,CASSQDLRTGPYGYTF
TRBV5-1,NA,TRBJ2-5,TRBD1,TGCGCCAGCAGCTCAGTCCCGGGACAGGCCGGGGAGACCCAGTACTTC,CASSSVPGQAGETQYF
TRBV7-2,NA,TRBJ1-4,NA,TGTGCCAGCAGCTTAGGCGCAACTAATGAAAAACTGTTTTTT,CASSLGATNEKLFF
TRBV30,few,TRBJ1-3,TRBD1,TGTGCCTGGGAACAGGGGGCTGGAAACACCATATATTTT,CAWEQGAGNTIYF
TRBV6-5,few,TRBJ1-1,NA,TGTGCCAGCAGGAGTTACACTGAAGCTTTCTTT,CASRSYTEAFF
TRBV5-4,few,TRBJ2-5,TRBD1,TGTGCCAGCAGCTCCCCACAGGGGGCAGAGACCCAGTACTTC,CASSSPQGAETQYF
TRBV4-1,NA,TRBJ1-1,NA,TGCGCCAGCAGCCAAGATTCGGGGAACACTGAAGCTTTCTTT,CASSQDSGNTEAFF
TRBV5-1,few,TRBJ2-4,NA,TGCGCCAGCAGGGAGGAGGTCAAAAACATTCAGTACTTC,CASREEVKNIQYF
TRBV18,NA,TRBJ2-7,TRBD1,TGTGCCAGCTCACCGGGACAGGGGGTGGACGAGCAGTACTTC,CASSPGQGVDEQYF
TRBV27,few,TRBJ1-2,NA,TGTGCCAGCAGTTTAGGCAGGGGCTATGGCTACACCTTC,CASSLGRGYGYTF
TRBV2,NA,TRBJ1-5,TRBD1,TGTGCCAGCAGCGTACGGGACAGGGATAGCAATCAGCCCCAGCATTTT,CASSVRDRDSNQPQHF
TRBV4-2,NA,TRBJ2-7,NA,TGTGCCAGCAGCCAAGGGCGGGGAAGCGAGCAGTACTTC,CASSQGRGSEQYF
TRBV4-1,NA,TRBJ1-5,NA,TGCGCCAGCAGCCAAGATCTTCATCAGCCCCAGCATTTT,CASSQDLHQPQHF
TRBV5-4,few,TRBJ1-4,TRBD1,TGTGCCAGCAGCTTGGGCGGGACAGGAGATAAACTGTTTTTT,CASSLGGTGDKLFF
TRBV11-2,few,TRBJ2-1,TRBD2,TGTGCCAGCAGCTTAGAGGCCCGAGGAGCGGGGGAAGTCTTC,CASSLEARGAGEVF
TRBV18,few,TRBJ2-2,TRBD2,TGTGCCAGCTCACCGGGACTAGCGGGAACCGGGGAGCTGTTTTTT,CASSPGLAGTGELFF
TRBV4-1,NA,TRBJ2-7,NA,TGCGCCAGCAGCCCCCGGAACGGCGGCAGGGATCACGAGCAGTACTTC,CASSPRNGGRDHEQYF
TRBV4-1,once,TRBJ2-3,TRBD1,TGCGCCAGCAGCCAACGGGACAGGGAGGTGCAGTATTTT,CASSQRDREVQYF
TRBV2,NA,TRBJ1-4,TRBD1,TGTGCCAGCAGCGGACAGGGTTCCAATGAAAAACTGTTTTTT,CASSGQGSNEKLFF
TRBV5-1,few,TRBJ2-1,NA,TGCGCCAGCAGCTTTGCGGACTACAGCGATGAGCAGTTCTTC,CASSFADYSDEQFF
TRBV5-1,NA,TRBJ1-1,NA,TGCGCCAGCAGCCCTGACAGTATGAACACTGAAGCTTTCTTT,CASSPDSMNTEAFF
TRBV15,NA,TRBJ1-2,TRBD1,TGTGCCACCAGCACGGGACAGGGTTACGGCTACACCTTC,CATSTGQGYGYTF
TRBV29-1,NA,TRBJ2-5,TRBD1,TGCAGCGTTGAAGGGCCGGGACAGCAAGAGACCCAGTACTTC,CSVEGPGQQETQYF
TRBV29-1,few,TRBJ2-7,TRBD2,TGCAGCGTTGGACTAGCGGGAGCCCAAGACTACGAGCAGTACTTC,CSVGLAGAQDYEQYF
TRBV11-2,few,TRBJ2-3,NA,TGTGCCAGCAGCTTAGAATCCCAGGAAGCAGATACGCAGTATTTT,CASSLESQEADTQYF
TRBV5-1,few,TRBJ2-6,NA,TGCGCCAGCAGCTTGGCCCTGGCGGCTGGGGCCAACGTCCTGACTTTC,CASSLALAAGANVLTF
TRBV19,NA,TRBJ2-5,TRBD1,TGTGCCAGTAGTACCCTCCCGGGACAGGGGCGACAAGAGACCCAGTACTTC,CASSTLPGQGRQETQYF
TRBV23-1,few,TRBJ1-1,NA,TGCGCCAGCAGTCAATCGGAGCGAACAGAGGGTACTGAAGCTTTCTTT,CASSQSERTEGTEAFF
TRBV7-9,few,TRBJ2-2,NA,TGTGCCAGCAGCCAGTTCACCGGGGAGCTGTTTTTT,CASSQFTGELFF
TRBV9,NA,TRBJ2-3,TRBD2,TGTGCCAGCAGCGTGGGACCGGGGAGCGGGGGGGCGTATGATACGCAGTATTTT,CASSVGPGSGGAYDTQYF
TRBV29-1,NA,TRBJ2-3,TRBD1,TGCAGCCAGGGACAGGGGCGCGGGGATACGCAGTATTTT,CSQGQGRGDTQYF
TRBV5-4,NA,TRBJ2-1,NA,TGTGCCAGCAGCTTGGCCGGGTCGGCCTACAATGAGCAGTTCTTC,CASSLAGSAYNEQFF
TRBV5-1,NA,TRBJ2-6,NA,TGCGCCAGCAGCCCGGCCGGAACAGGATACTCTGGGGCCAACGTCCTGACTTTC,CASSPAGTGYSGANVLTF
TRBV5-6,few,TRBJ2-1,TRBD1,TGTGCCAGCAGCTTCGGAGGACAGGGGGCCTACAATGAGCAGTTCTTC,CASSFGGQGAYNEQFF
TRBV21-1,NA,TRBJ1-5,NA,TGTGCCAGCAGCACCGACAGGGGAGATCAGCCCCAGCATTTT,CASSTDRGDQPQHF
TRBV6-1,NA,TRBJ2-7,NA,TGTGCCAGCACCGGGGAGCTCTACGAGCAGTACTTC,CASTGELYEQYF
TRBV7-9,NA,TRBJ2-7,NA,TGTGCCAGCAGCTTAGGAGGGTCCGAGCAGTACTTC,CASSLGGSEQYF
TRBV6-1,few,TRBJ2-5,TRBD1,TGTGCCAGCAGTGAAGAGGCAGGGGGTTGGGAGACCCAGTACTTC,CASSEEAGGWETQYF
TRBV7-2,few,TRBJ2-1,TRBD2,TGTGCCAGCAGCACAAACCTAGCGGGAGGGTCCGATGAGCAGTTCTTC,CASSTNLAGGSDEQFF
TRBV5-1,NA,TRBJ2-7,TRBD1,TGCGCCAGCAGGGCGGGACAGGGGCCCTACGAGCAGTACTTC,CASRAGQGPYEQYF
TRBV5-1,NA,TRBJ2-2,NA,TGCGCCAGCAGCTTGTCTGAGACAGAGAGCACCGGGGAGCTGTTTTTT,CASSLSETESTGELFF
TRBV4-2,few,TRBJ1-1,NA,TGTGCCAGCAGCCAAGATCTAGAGCAAGCTTTCTTT,CASSQDLEQAFF
TRBV6-5,NA,TRBJ2-3,NA,TGTGCCAGCAGGACAGGAGGCACAGATACGCAGTATTTT,CASRTGGTDTQYF
TRBV19,few,TRBJ1-5,NA,TGTGCCAGTAGTATGGGTACAGGTCAGCCCCAGCATTTT,CASSMGTGQPQHF
TRBV9,few,TRBJ2-1,TRBD1,TGTGCCAGCAGCTTGACAGGGGTTTACAATGAGCAGTTCTTC,CASSLTGVYNEQFF
TRBV6-5,NA,TRBJ1-6,TRBD1,TGTGCCAGCAGTGGGGGACAGCAGCAGAATTCACCCCTCCACTTT,CASSGGQQQNSPLHF